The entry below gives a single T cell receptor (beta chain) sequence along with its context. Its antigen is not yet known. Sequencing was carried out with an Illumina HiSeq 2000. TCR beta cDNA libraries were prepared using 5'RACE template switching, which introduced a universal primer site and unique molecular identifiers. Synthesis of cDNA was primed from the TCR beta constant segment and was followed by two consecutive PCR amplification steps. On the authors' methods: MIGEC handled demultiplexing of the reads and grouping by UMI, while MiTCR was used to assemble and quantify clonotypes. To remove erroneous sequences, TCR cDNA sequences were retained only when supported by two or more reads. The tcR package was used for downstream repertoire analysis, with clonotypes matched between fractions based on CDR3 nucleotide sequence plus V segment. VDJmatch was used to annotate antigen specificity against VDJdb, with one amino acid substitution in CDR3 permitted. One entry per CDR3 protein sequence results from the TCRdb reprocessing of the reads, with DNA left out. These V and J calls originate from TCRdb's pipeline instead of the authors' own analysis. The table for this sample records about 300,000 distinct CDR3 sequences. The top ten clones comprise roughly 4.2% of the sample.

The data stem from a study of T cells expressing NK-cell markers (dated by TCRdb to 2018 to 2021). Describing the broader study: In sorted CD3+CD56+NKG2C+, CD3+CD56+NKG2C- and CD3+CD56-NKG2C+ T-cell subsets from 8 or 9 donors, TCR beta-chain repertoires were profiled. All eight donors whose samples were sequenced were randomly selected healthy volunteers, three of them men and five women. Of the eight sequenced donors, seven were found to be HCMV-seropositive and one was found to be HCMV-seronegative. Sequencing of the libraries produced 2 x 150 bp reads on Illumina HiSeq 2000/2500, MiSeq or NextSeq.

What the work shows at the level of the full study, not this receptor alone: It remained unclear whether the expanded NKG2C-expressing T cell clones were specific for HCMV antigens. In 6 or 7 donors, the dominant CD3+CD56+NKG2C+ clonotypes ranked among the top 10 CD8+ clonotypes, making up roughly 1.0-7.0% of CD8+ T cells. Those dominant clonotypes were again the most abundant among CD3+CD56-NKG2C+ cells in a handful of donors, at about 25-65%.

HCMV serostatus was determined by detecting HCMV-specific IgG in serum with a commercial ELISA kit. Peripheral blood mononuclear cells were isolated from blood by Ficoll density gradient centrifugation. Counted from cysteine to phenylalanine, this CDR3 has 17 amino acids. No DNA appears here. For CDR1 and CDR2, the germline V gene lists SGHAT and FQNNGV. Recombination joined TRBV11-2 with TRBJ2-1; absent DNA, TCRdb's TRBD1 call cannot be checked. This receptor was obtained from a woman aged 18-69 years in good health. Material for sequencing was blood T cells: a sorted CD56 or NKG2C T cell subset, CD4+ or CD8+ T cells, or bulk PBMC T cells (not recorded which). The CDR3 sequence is CASSYRGIQVRYNEQFF.